This TCR beta chain emerged from a study of Graves' ophthalmopathy and Graves' hyperthyroidism. The CDR3 runs to 13 residues. CDR1 SGHVS and CDR2 FNYEAQ come from the germline V gene. Amplification of the TCR beta CDR3 regions used RNA transcripts (as template). RT-PCR with HTBI primers came first, then second-round multiplex PCR. TCRdb re-called the multiplex PCR reads with MiXCR, one entry per CDR3 protein. The sample yields 660,000 or so distinct CDR3 sequences, roughly 39% seen once. Excluded: other autoimmune disease, uncontrolled infection, pregnancy or lactation. This TCR was recovered from an adult man with Graves' ophthalmopathy. This sequence joins TRBV7-6 and TRBJ2-7; 10 nucleotides match TRBD2. The sample consisted of peripheral blood. This CDR3 is CASLAGVSYEQYF. The CDR3 bases are TGTGCTAGTCTAGCGGGAGTTAGCTACGAGCAGTACTTC.